Below are 16 T cell receptor beta chains sequenced from a single sample in a study of blood T cells in healthy people across ages. A second roughly 6 to 12 cycle PCR used barcoded and J-beta primers. TCRdb redid the calling of the 5' RACE reads with MiXCR, one entry per CDR3 protein. The sample holds around 650,000 distinct CDR3 sequences, approximately 29% seen once. The sample taken for sequencing was blood. Every receptor here comes from a woman older than 75 in good health.

The V and J genes are TRBV7-2 and TRBJ2-7; no definite D call. The DNA end lines up better with TRBJ2-5; the J call may be wrong. CDR1 and CDR2 (germline): SGHTA, FQGNSA. The CDR3 is made up of 14 amino acids. CDR3 bases: TGTGCCAGCAGCCTAATCTGGGCAGAAGAGACCCAGTACTTC. Translation gives CASSLIWAEETQYF.

This clonotype was counted a few times. The chain has TRBV6-6 and TRBJ1-5; D gene uncertain. The V end lost 3 bases, the J end lost 5 bases, and 8 bases lay between the germline ends. Germline-derived CDR1 and CDR2 are MNHNY and SVGAGI (reference sequence). The CDR3 extends over 13 amino acids. The CDR3 sequence is CASSYPPDQPQHF. The CDR3 nucleotides are TGTGCCAGCAGTTATCCGCCTGATCAGCCCCAGCATTTT.

There are many counts of this clonotype. This rearrangement joins TRBV27 to TRBJ2-7; 9 nucleotides agree with TRBD2. Unmatched junction bases numbered 8, after V lost 5 bases and J lost 3 bases. In germline, CDR1 is MNHEY, CDR2 SMNVEV (reference sequence). The CDR3 contains 15 residues. The CDR3, as DNA: TGTGCCAGCAGTCCCCGAAGCGGGGGGCTCTACGAGCAGTACTTC. Protein product: CASSPRSGGLYEQYF.

In its sample, this clonotype was seen a few times. The chain employs TRBV4-3 and TRBJ2-2; D gene uncertain. With 3 bases removed from V and 6 bases from J, the gap between germline ends came to 8 bases. In germline, CDR1 is LGHNA, CDR2 YSLEER. The CDR3 length is 13 residues. The CDR3 loop reads CASSQNSPGELFF. In DNA, the CDR3 is TGCGCCAGCAGCCAGAACTCCCCCGGGGAGCTGTTTTTT.

A word on this clonotype: A clone one base away is much larger, so this may be a read error. The chain carries TRBV20-1 and TRBJ2-3, with 7 bases lining up with TRBD1. The V segment lost 5 bases and the J segment 3 bases; nucleotides outside the gene matches: 8. The V gene's germline CDR1 is DFQATT and CDR2 SNEGSKA (reference sequence). The length of the CDR3 is 14 residues. The DNA of the CDR3 is TGCAGTGCTCAGGCGAGCAGGGGGACAGATACGCAGTATTTT. Protein sequence: CSAQASRGTDTQYF.

The V and J genes are TRBV2 and TRBJ2-4, with a weak D call TRBD1 (5 bases). V was trimmed by 10 bases and J by 0 bases, leaving 7 bases between them. The germline CDR1 and CDR2 sequences are SNHLY and FYNNEI. The CDR3 consists of 12 residues. CDR3 loop: CATGLAKNIQYF. The CDR3 region has the DNA TGTGCCACAGGGTTAGCCAAAAACATTCAGTACTTC.

The rearrangement joins TRBV24-1 to TRBJ2-1, with D maybe TRBD2 (5 bases). This CDR3 comprises 14 residues. Germline CDR1 is KGHDR and CDR2 is SFDVKD. Trimming stripped 12 bases from V and 6 bases from J, with 20 bases between. The CDR3 nucleotides read TGTGCCGCAGCCCCGGGAACCGGTGTCAATGAGCAGTTCTTC. Translation gives CAAAPGTGVNEQFF.

This clonotype was picked up many times. The chain recombines TRBV7-2 with TRBJ2-7; 8 bases fit TRBD1. This CDR3 has 17 residues. The V and J ends lost 3 bases and 2 bases, in that order; junction bases with no gene match: 12. The germline gives CDR1 SGHTA, CDR2 FQGNSA. CDR3 bases: TGTGCCAGCAGCTTCCACCTCGTAGGGACAGGCGCCTACGAGCAGTACTTC. It specifies CASSFHLVGTGAYEQYF. Based on the CDR3 plus reference TRBV7-2 and TRBJ2-7, the full variable domain is GAGVSQSPSNKVTEKGKDVELRCDPISGHTALYWYRQSLGQGLEFLIYFQGNSAPDKSGLPSDRFSAERTGGSVSTLTIQRTQQEDSAVYLCASSFHLVGTGAYEQYFGPGTRLTVT.

In this sample, this clonotype turned up a few times. The chain recombines TRBV15 with TRBJ2-2; D uncertain. CDR3 size: 15 residues. CDR1 is LNHNV and CDR2 is YYDKDF in the germline V gene (reference sequence). With 0 bases removed from V and 7 bases from J, the gap between germline ends came to 12 bases. CDR3 sequence: CATSRDNTGGGELFF. In nucleotides, the CDR3 is TGTGCCACCAGCAGAGATAATACCGGCGGCGGGGAGCTGTTTTTT. The whole variable domain, filled in from reference TRBV15 and TRBJ2-2, reads DAMVIQNPRYQVTQFGKPVTLSCSQTLNHNVMYWYQQKSSQAPKLLFHYYDKDFNNEADTPDNFQSRRPNTSFCFLDIRSPGLGDTAMYLCATSRDNTGGGELFFGEGSRLTVL.

This clonotype was detected a few times. This chain connects TRBV27 to TRBJ2-2; 10 bases line up with TRBD2. The CDR3 length is 16 residues. Germline loops: CDR1 MNHEY, CDR2 SMNVEV (reference sequence). Unmatched junction bases numbered 8, after V lost 6 bases and J lost 4 bases. CDR3 DNA: TGTGCCAGCAGGCTTAGCGGGGGGCCGGGCACCGGGGAGCTGTTTTTT. Translating gives CASRLSGGPGTGELFF.

The table lists this clonotype with many counts. The V gene is TRBV27, the J gene TRBJ2-3; 7 bases align to TRBD1. Trimming took 5 bases from V and 1 from J; bases not matched to a gene: 12. The CDR3 extends over 17 amino acids. CDR1 and CDR2 from the germline V gene are MNHEY and SMNVEV (reference sequence). The CDR3 DNA sequence: TGTGCCAGCAGTCTGACAGGGTATGCCCCTCGCACAGATACGCAGTATTTT. Encoded protein: CASSLTGYAPRTDTQYF.

This clonotype has ten or more counts. V is TRBV18 and J is TRBJ2-7, with 9 bases that match TRBD1. With V trimmed by 5 bases and J by 4 bases, 6 bases remained unmatched. Germline V gene data show CDR1 as KGHSH and CDR2 as LQKENI. The CDR3 runs to 14 residues. The CDR3 here is CASSTQGASYEQYF. The CDR3 DNA reads as TGTGCCAGCTCAACACAGGGGGCCTCATACGAGCAGTACTTC.

In this sample, this clonotype turned up a few times. Possible read error: a much larger clone is one base away. The chain has TRBV11-2 and TRBJ2-7; no definite D call. V dropped 2 bases and J dropped 3 bases, with 23 bases sitting between them. Germline V gene lookup returns CDR1 SGHAT and CDR2 FQNNGV. The CDR3 is made up of 18 amino acids. The CDR3 region has the DNA TGTGCCAGCAGCTTAACCCAAGCCGTGTCCTTGAGGAGCTACGAGCAGTACTTC. This gives the protein CASSLTQAVSLRSYEQYF.

Many counts were recorded for this clonotype. V gene TRBV20-1 combines with J gene TRBJ2-3; 8 bases line up with TRBD2. J was trimmed by 11 bases and V by 3 bases; bases with no gene match: 16. CDR3 length: 15 residues. Germline loops: CDR1 DFQATT, CDR2 SNEGSKA (reference sequence). The CDR3: CSASPQRGTIKEQYF. In nucleotides, the CDR3 is TGCAGTGCTAGCCCTCAGCGGGGGACCATAAAAGAGCAGTATTTT.

This clonotype was found many times. The genes are TRBV3-1 and TRBJ2-3; tentatively, D is TRBD2 (6 bases). Germline V CDR1 and CDR2: LGHDT, YNNKEL (reference sequence). V was shortened by 1 base and J by 1 base, with 18 bases between the two germline ends. The CDR3 loop spans 18 amino acids. This CDR3 reads CASSQVSAGPPGTDTQYF. The CDR3 DNA reads TGTGCCAGCAGCCAAGTGTCGGCGGGGCCCCCAGGCACAGATACGCAGTATTTT.

This clonotype was counted a single time. Its ends do not fully match the called genes, so a read error is possible. This chain uses TRBV7-9 with TRBJ2-5, with D tentatively TRBD2 (5 bases). The J call is doubtful: the DNA matches TRBJ2-7 better. This CDR3 has 12 residues. Germline values: CDR1 SEHNR, CDR2 FQNEAQ (reference sequence). CDR3 sequence (DNA): TGTGTCAGCAGCTTCAGCGGAAACGAGCAGTACTTC. It translates to CVSSFSGNEQYF.